The rows below give T cell receptor beta chains drawn from one sample of a study of beta chain features in type 1 diabetes. Profiling relied on immunoSEQ multiplex PCR, and the TCRdb table lists in-frame clones only, not all of them. Found here are more than 150,000 clones, 11% of them singletons; the top ten hold approximately 2%. Material: central memory CD4+ T cells from blood. The origin of the receptors is a young man in good health. Each CDR3 is given with its conserved first and last residue. Fields, in order: J gene, clone size, D gene, V gene, CDR3 DNA, CDR3 protein. A D gene is named only where the DNA matches it firmly. Clone size is shown for a subset of rows, as once, few, many or a class of expanded clone.

>TRBJ2-1|.|.|TRBV30
TGTGCCTGGAGTATGAGGGGGGGCCGTTACAATGAGCAGTTCTTC
CAWSMRGGRYNEQFF
>TRBJ1-6|few|TRBD1|TRBV19
TGTGCCAGTAGTCTACCGGGACAGGGGTATTCACCCCTCCACTTT
CASSLPGQGYSPLHF
>TRBJ2-7|.|.|TRBV27
TGTGCCAGCAGTTTCACAGTCTCGGACGAGCAGTACTTC
CASSFTVSDEQYF
>TRBJ1-4|.|.|TRBV7-2
TGTGCCAGCAGCTACTTCCAGGGAGGACTGTTTTTT
CASSYFQGGLFF
>TRBJ2-6|.|.|TRBV10-3
TGTGCCATTGAGACAGGCCTTAGGGGGGCCAACGTCCTGACTTTC
CAIETGLRGANVLTF
>TRBJ2-1|.|.|TRBV27
TGTGCCAGCCCACCCACTGGCAACAATGAGCAGTTCTTC
CASPPTGNNEQFF
>TRBJ1-4|few|TRBD1|TRBV4-1
TGCGCCAGCAGCTCACCGGGACAGTCCGCAGAGGAACTGTTTTTT
CASSSPGQSAEELFF
>TRBJ2-7|few|.|TRBV27
TGTGCCAGCAGTCTACACAGGAGCTCCTACGAGCAGTACTTC
CASSLHRSSYEQYF
>TRBJ1-2|.|.|TRBV7-3
TGTGCCAGCAGCTTAAGTAGTACAGACTATGGCTACACCTTC
CASSLSSTDYGYTF
>TRBJ2-4|many|TRBD2|TRBV7-2
TGTGCCAGCAGCTTAACTCCCGGGACTAGCGGGAGGGGGAACATTCAGTACTTC
CASSLTPGTSGRGNIQYF
>TRBJ1-1|.|.|TRBV30
TGTGCCTGGACCACATGGGGGGCAGGGGACACTGAAGCTTTCTTT
CAWTTWGAGDTEAFF
>TRBJ1-6|.|.|TRBV4-1
TGCGCCAGCAGCCAAGAACCTGGGAGAGTGGATTCACCCCTCCACTTT
CASSQEPGRVDSPLHF
>TRBJ1-1|few|.|TRBV7-9
TGTGCCAGCAGCTTACAAGGGGAAAGGACTGAAGCTTTCTTT
CASSLQGERTEAFF
>TRBJ2-5|few|TRBD1|TRBV28
TGTGCCAGCAGTTTGCGGGACAGGGGTGGGACCCAGTACTTC
CASSLRDRGGTQYF
>TRBJ2-7|many|TRBD1|TRBV29-1
TGCAGCGCCGGGACAGGGGATTTTGAGCAGTACTTC
CSAGTGDFEQYF
>TRBJ1-2|few|.|TRBV28
TGTGCCAGCAGTTTATACGATGGCTACACCTTC
CASSLYDGYTF
>TRBJ2-3|.|.|TRBV7-9
TGTGCCAGCAGCTTAACGGGAACCGGAGATACGCAGTATTTT
CASSLTGTGDTQYF
>TRBJ2-2|.|.|TRBV29-1
TGCAGCGTTGAACTAGGCGGGAAGCTGTTTTTT
CSVELGGKLFF
>TRBJ1-1|few|.|TRBV29-1
TGCAGCGGAATACAGGGAAGGGCTGAAGCTTTCTTT
CSGIQGRAEAFF
>TRBJ2-2|.|.|TRBV25-1
TGTGCCAGCAGTGGACCTTCAGGTTCGAACACCGGGGAGCTGTTTTTT
CASSGPSGSNTGELFF
>TRBJ2-3|.|.|TRBV7-2
TGTGCCAGCAGTTCTCAGGGAAATACGCAGTATTTT
CASSSQGNTQYF
>TRBJ1-1|.|.|TRBV29-1
TGCAGCGCTACCCTTAGACAGACTGAAGCTTTCTTT
CSATLRQTEAFF
>TRBJ2-3|many|TRBD2|TRBV6-6
TGTGCCAGCACCCTCAAGACTAGCGGGACCCCGCAGTATTTT
CASTLKTSGTPQYF
>TRBJ2-7|few|.|TRBV5-1
TGCGCCAGCAGCTTGGACGGGTACGAGCAGTACTTC
CASSLDGYEQYF
>TRBJ2-3|few|.|TRBV5-6
TGTGCCAGCAGCCCACTTAACAGGGATACGCAGTATTTT
CASSPLNRDTQYF
>TRBJ2-5|few|TRBD2|TRBV29-1
TGCAGCGTTTCCCAGGGTACGGGAGGGACCCAGTACTTC
CSVSQGTGGTQYF
>TRBJ1-6|.|.|TRBV9
TGTGCCAGCAGCGTAGAGGGGGTGGCTAATTCACCCCTCCACTTT
CASSVEGVANSPLHF
>TRBJ1-6|.|.|TRBV23-1
TGCGCCAGCAGTAAAGGGGGGGCCCCATTAATTCGGTCACCCCTCCACTTT
CASSKGGAPLIRSPLHF
>TRBJ2-3|.|.|TRBV11-1
TGTGCCAGCACCCTAACAGATACGCAGTATTTT
CASTLTDTQYF
>TRBJ2-7|many|TRBD1|TRBV29-1
TGCAGCGGTCGGGGCCTTGTGGGAAGGACAGGGAGCCACGAGCAGTACTTC
CSGRGLVGRTGSHEQYF
>TRBJ2-5|few|.|TRBV18
TGTGCCAGCTCACCTCAAGCGGACGCGGGAGAGACCCAGTACTTC
CASSPQADAGETQYF
>TRBJ2-2|.|TRBD1|TRBV5-4
TGTGCCAGCAGCACCCGACAGGGGAGCACCGGGGAGCTGTTTTTT
CASSTRQGSTGELFF
>TRBJ1-1|few|.|TRBV5-1
TGCGCCAGCAGCCGGGACTTGAACACTGAAGCTTTCTTT
CASSRDLNTEAFF
>TRBJ2-1|.|.|TRBV6-5
TGTGCCAGCAGTTCGCGGGGATCCTACAATGAGCAGTTCTTC
CASSSRGSYNEQFF
>TRBJ2-1|few|TRBD2|TRBV5-1
TGCGCCAGCAGCTTGGATAAGCGGGAGTACAATGAGCAGTTCTTC
CASSLDKREYNEQFF
>TRBJ1-1|few|TRBD1|TRBV19
TGTGCCAGTAGGCGGGCAACAACACAGGGGGCCATCACTGAAGCTTTCTTT
CASRRATTQGAITEAFF
>TRBJ2-7|few|TRBD2|TRBV7-2
TGTGCCAGCAGCTTATCACTAGCGAGTACCTACGAGCAGTACTTC
CASSLSLASTYEQYF
>TRBJ2-3|few|.|TRBV4-2
TGTGCCAGCAGCTTCCCCGGGGGAAATACGCAGTATTTT
CASSFPGGNTQYF
>TRBJ2-7|.|.|TRBV7-3
TGTGCCAGCAGCCCAGCGTTCTCCCGGGAGCAGTACTTC
CASSPAFSREQYF
>TRBJ2-1|.|TRBD2|TRBV10-3
TGTGCCATCAGTGATCACGGTAGCGGGAGTCTGATCTCCTACAATGAGCAGTTCTTC
CAISDHGSGSLISYNEQFF
>TRBJ2-7|.|.|TRBV28
TGTGCCAGCAGGTTGACAAGGTCCTACGAGCAGTACTTC
CASRLTRSYEQYF
>TRBJ2-7|.|TRBD1|TRBV7-2
TGTGCCAGCAGCTTATCTGGGACAGGGACTTACGAGCAGTACTTC
CASSLSGTGTYEQYF
>TRBJ1-5|few|TRBD1|TRBV30
TGTGCCTGGAGTGTACTAGGACAGGTTAATCAGCCCCAGCATTTT
CAWSVLGQVNQPQHF
>TRBJ1-1|few|.|TRBV29-1
TGCAGCGGAGGACGAACTGAAGCTTTCTTT
CSGGRTEAFF
>TRBJ2-5|.|.|TRBV27
TGTGCCAGCAGGTACGGGGACCAAGAGACCCAGTACTTC
CASRYGDQETQYF
>TRBJ2-3|few|.|TRBV1
TGCACCAGCAGCCATCGAGCGGTAGATGGGACAGATACGCAGTATTTT
CTSSHRAVDGTDTQYF
>TRBJ2-3|few|.|TRBV2
TGTGCCAGCAGTGTAAGCACAGATACGCAGTATTTT
CASSVSTDTQYF
>TRBJ2-3|few|.|TRBV9
TGTGCCAGCAGAAGACTAGTCAACACAGATACGCAGTATTTT
CASRRLVNTDTQYF
>TRBJ2-2|few|.|TRBV7-2
TGTGCCAGCAGCCCCGGGTTTTACACCGGGGAGCTGTTTTTT
CASSPGFYTGELFF
>TRBJ2-1|.|.|TRBV10-3
TGTGCCATCAGTGATGGAGCGGGTTACTACAATGAGCAGTTCTTC
CAISDGAGYYNEQFF
>TRBJ2-5|.|.|TRBV15
TGTGCCACCCGACGTGGGTCACAAGAGACCCAGTACTTC
CATRRGSQETQYF
>TRBJ2-1|few|TRBD2|TRBV7-2
TGTGCCAGCAGCTTAGCCCCACGGACTAGCGGGCACAATGAGCAGTTCTTC
CASSLAPRTSGHNEQFF
>TRBJ2-5|few|TRBD2|TRBV7-2
TGTGCCAGCAGCTCTATTACGGGGGGTCCTCAAGAGACCCAGTACTTC
CASSSITGGPQETQYF
>TRBJ1-2|few|.|TRBV19
TGTGCCAGTAGTAGTGTTTCGAGGGGAAAAGCTTCCTATGGCTACACCTTC
CASSSVSRGKASYGYTF
>TRBJ2-7|.|TRBD1|TRBV25-1
TGTGCCAGCAGTGAGGGACAGGGGGTCTACGAGCAGTACTTC
CASSEGQGVYEQYF